This T cell receptor (beta chain) was documented in a study of T cell repertoires in cytomegalovirus infection. Overall study: Public TCR beta signatures provided an indication of both CMV infection and a matching HLA type.

Germline V gene lookup returns CDR1 SGHAT and CDR2 FQDESV (reference sequence). The CDR3 is made up of 16 amino acids. Trimming removed 2 bases from V and 4 bases from J; junction bases left unmatched: 7. TCRdb reanalysed the reads using MiXCR and keeps one entry per CDR3 protein. The table has around 330,000 distinct CDR3 sequences, roughly 17% seen once. This clonotype was seen ten or more times. This clonotype was obtained from a human donor in good health (CMV status not recorded). Some clones in this sample may be carry-over from other donors' samples. The V call is TRBV11-1, the J call TRBJ2-1; 8 nucleotides match TRBD1. Sequencing was carried out using PBMCs. CDR3 residues: CASSLQGQVFYNEQFF. CDR3 DNA sequence: TGTGCCAGCAGCTTACAGGGACAGGTTTTTTACAATGAGCAGTTCTTC.